Described below is a single T cell receptor (beta chain) sequence and its context. Its antigen is unknown. The record originates from a study of metastatic and nonmetastatic thyroid tumors. Looking at the study overall: Repertoire comparisons spanned blood and tumor or nodule tissue from malignant and benign thyroid patients. Findings and caveats of the study: Malignant tumors reportedly showed significantly higher TCR beta diversity than benign nodules in both blood and tumor.

Patients had received no treatment of any kind before thyroid surgery. As originally analysed: The study took CDR3 differences across clinicopathological groups and made a distant-metastasis classifier for papillary thyroid cancer from them. MiXCR reprocessed the PCR reads for TCRdb. The V and J calls follow TCRdb's processing rather than the paper's. In the table there are 37,000 or so clones, about 18% of which are singletons. The germline V and J ends were trimmed by 5 bases and 4 bases, with 15 bases remaining between them. There are 15 residues in the CDR3. Germline CDR1 is SGHTA and CDR2 is FQGNSA.

The sample comprised blood. The chain carries TRBV7-2 and TRBJ1-3; D remains unclear. The clonotype comes from a male donor with papillary thyroid cancer or a benign thyroid nodule (not recorded which). Some clones in this sample may be carry-over from other donors' samples. The CDR3 loop is CASSRGRISGNTIYF. In nucleotides, the CDR3 is TGTGCCAGCAGCCGAGGGAGGATCTCCGGAAACACCATATATTTT.